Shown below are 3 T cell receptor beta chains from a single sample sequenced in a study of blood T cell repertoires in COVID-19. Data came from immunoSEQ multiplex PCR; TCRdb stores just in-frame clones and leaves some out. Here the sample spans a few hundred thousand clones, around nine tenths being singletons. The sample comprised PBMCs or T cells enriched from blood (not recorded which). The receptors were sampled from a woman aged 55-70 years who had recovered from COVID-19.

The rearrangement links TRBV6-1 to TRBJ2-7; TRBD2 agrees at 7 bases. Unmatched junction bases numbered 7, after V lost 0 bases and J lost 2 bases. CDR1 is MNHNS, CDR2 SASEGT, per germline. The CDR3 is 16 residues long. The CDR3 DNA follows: TGTGCCAGCAGTGAAGCAATGTGGGCGGGGGCCTACGAGCAGTACTTC. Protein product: CASSEAMWAGAYEQYF.

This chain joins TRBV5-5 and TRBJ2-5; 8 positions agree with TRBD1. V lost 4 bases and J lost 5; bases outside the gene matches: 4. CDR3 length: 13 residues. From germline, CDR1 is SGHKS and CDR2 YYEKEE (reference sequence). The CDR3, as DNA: TGTGCCAGCAGCCGGGACAGGACGGAGACCCAGTACTTC. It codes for CASSRDRTETQYF.

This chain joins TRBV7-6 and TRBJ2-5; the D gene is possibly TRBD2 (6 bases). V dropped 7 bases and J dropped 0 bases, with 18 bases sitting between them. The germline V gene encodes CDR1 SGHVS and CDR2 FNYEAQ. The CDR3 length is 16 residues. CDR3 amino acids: CASTLSERAYQETQYF. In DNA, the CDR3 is TGTGCCAGCACCCTGTCGGAGCGGGCCTACCAAGAGACCCAGTACTTC. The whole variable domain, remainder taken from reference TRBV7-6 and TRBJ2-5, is GAGVSQSPRYKVTKRGQDVALRCDPISGHVSLYWYRQALGQGPEFLTYFNYEAQQDKSGLPNDRFSAERPEGSISTLTIQRTEQRDSAMYRCASTLSERAYQETQYFGPGTRLLVL.